These T cell receptor beta chains were read from a single sample in a study of cytomegalovirus exposure and HLA in healthy donors. Assay used: immunoSEQ multiplex PCR; TCRdb lists only in-frame clones, some missing. Of approximately 180,000 clones listed, just under 80% are singletons. The sample consisted of PBMCs. These receptors came from a woman in her forties or fifties in good health and CMV-seropositive. Both conserved end residues are part of each CDR3.

V: TRBV7-9
J: TRBJ2-7
CDR3: CASSSPDRASYEQYF

V: TRBV6-5
J: TRBJ1-4
CDR3: CASSYAGGGGEKLFF

V: TRBV11-2
J: TRBJ2-7
CDR3: CASSSQSSSSYEQYF

V: TRBV6-6
J: TRBJ2-1
CDR3: CASRSLMEGASEQFF

V: TRBV2
J: TRBJ1-1
CDR3: CATQTGKNTEAFF

V: TRBV9
J: TRBJ1-2
CDR3: CASSVGQGAYGYTF

V: TRBV30
J: TRBJ1-3
CDR3: CALDRGLGNTIYF

V: TRBV2
J: TRBJ1-1
CDR3: CASAARIEAFF

V: TRBV19
J: TRBJ2-7
CDR3: CASSDISRSEQYF

V: TRBV5-1
J: TRBJ2-1
CDR3: CASSEGGRYNEQFF

V: TRBV6-6
J: TRBJ2-5
CDR3: CASSYTQETQYF

V: TRBV30
J: TRBJ2-1
CDR3: CAWSEGANYNEQFF

V: TRBV6-1
J: TRBJ2-5
CDR3: CASSEWSALGGTQYF

V: TRBV20-1
J: TRBJ2-1
CDR3: CSAYRGAEQFF

V: TRBV14
J: TRBJ2-3
CDR3: CASSLRTGGDTQYF

V: TRBV25-1
J: TRBJ2-1
CDR3: CASSPWTGDRNEQFF

V: TRBV11-2
J: TRBJ1-1
CDR3: CASSESRGTEAFF

V: TRBV30
J: TRBJ1-1
CDR3: CAWSNRADTEAFF

V: TRBV6-4
J: TRBJ2-4
CDR3: CASSEQAGENIQYF

V: TRBV15
J: TRBJ2-7
CDR3: CATSRDRGSYEQYF

V: TRBV27
J: TRBJ1-5
CDR3: CASSPDRGSNQPQHF

V: TRBV5-4
J: TRBJ2-6
CDR3: CASSLQVGASGANVLTF

V: TRBV13
J: TRBJ1-1
CDR3: CASSLPTENTEAFF

V: TRBV2
J: TRBJ2-5
CDR3: CASSEARQQETQYF

V: TRBV5-1
J: TRBJ2-7
CDR3: CASSLEQHEQYF

V: TRBV5-6
J: TRBJ1-6
CDR3: CASSPRQGNSPLHF

V: TRBV2
J: TRBJ1-6
CDR3: CASSARVGNSPLHF

V: TRBV4-2
J: TRBJ1-5
CDR3: CASSQEISSPQHF

V: TRBV7-6
J: TRBJ2-5
CDR3: CASSHFVREETQYF

V: TRBV7-8
J: TRBJ1-2
CDR3: CASSLDSNYGYTF

V: TRBV5-4
J: TRBJ2-2
CDR3: CASSLVRGRDGELFF

V: TRBV4-2
J: TRBJ2-3
CDR3: CASSARQGGADTQYF

V: TRBV6-5
J: TRBJ2-1
CDR3: CASSPGTIGANEQFF